One sample yielded the 29 T cell receptor beta chains listed below, sequenced in a study of cytomegalovirus exposure and HLA in healthy donors. PCR employed 60 Vbeta and 13 Jbeta primers. Assay used: immunoSEQ multiplex PCR; TCRdb lists only in-frame clones, some missing. Of 100,000 to 150,000 clones in the sample, 75% to 85% were seen once. Sequencing was performed on PBMCs. Receptors were obtained from a woman between 35 and 50 years old in good health and CMV-seronegative.

This clone has just a few counts. The chain is built from TRBV11-2 and TRBJ1-4; 7 nucleotides line up with TRBD1. The ends lost 4 bases at V and 6 bases at J; junction bases unmatched: 11. This CDR3 region has 16 residues. Germline V gene data show CDR1 as SGHAT and CDR2 as FQNNGV. CDR3 amino acids: CASSSGQQGLDEKLFF. CDR3 bases: TGTGCCAGCAGCTCAGGACAACAGGGGCTGGATGAAAAACTGTTTTTT.

This sequence joins TRBV27 and TRBJ1-4, with D tentatively TRBD1 (6 bases). The V end lost 7 bases, the J end lost 3 bases, and 15 bases lay between the germline ends. Germline V gene data show CDR1 as MNHEY and CDR2 as SMNVEV (reference sequence). CDR3 length: 15 amino acids. CDR3 sequence reads: CASKLTGQSNEKLFF. The CDR3, as DNA: TGTGCCAGCAAGCTGACCGGACAGTCTAATGAAAAACTGTTTTTT.

The J gene is TRBJ1-2, the V gene TRBV14, with D perhaps matching TRBD1 (6 bases). This CDR3 is 17 amino acids long. Germline values: CDR1 SGHDN, CDR2 FVKESK. V lost 2 bases, J lost 2 bases, and 18 bases lay in between. The DNA of the CDR3 is TGTGCCAGCAGCCAAATAACAGGGCAAATCTCAAACTATGGCTACACCTTC. It specifies CASSQITGQISNYGYTF.

The rearrangement links TRBV7-2 to TRBJ1-6; no clear D. The V end was cut by 2 bases, the J end by 3 bases, with 2 bases between. The CDR3 runs to 13 residues. Per germline, CDR1 SGHTA and CDR2 FQGNSA. Here the CDR3 reads CASSLLYNSPLHF. CDR3 coding DNA: TGTGCCAGCAGCTTACTCTATAATTCACCCCTCCACTTT.

This clone was detected once. The V call is TRBV2, the J call TRBJ1-2; D is unresolved. CDR3 length equals 16 residues. V lost 4 bases and J 7 bases, leaving 22 bases between the germline ends. The V gene's germline CDR1 is SNHLY and CDR2 FYNNEI. The CDR3: CASSGGGQAPWFGYTF. For the CDR3, the DNA is TGTGCCAGCAGTGGCGGAGGGCAGGCACCTTGGTTTGGCTACACCTTC.

The chain links TRBV6-5 to TRBJ2-7; TRBD2 is a possible D gene (6 bases). V lost 6 bases and J lost 0, with 15 bases in between. Germline-derived CDR1 and CDR2 are MNHEY and SVGAGI. The CDR3 spans 15 residues. In DNA, the CDR3 is TGTGCCAGCAGCCCCGCGGGGATGGGCTCCTACGAGCAGTACTTC. Translation: CASSPAGMGSYEQYF.

V and J are TRBV29-1 and TRBJ2-1; D possibly corresponds to TRBD1 (6 bases). The CDR3 loop spans 12 amino acids. Germline-derived CDR1 and CDR2 are SQVTM and ANQGSEA. Trimming shortened V by 7 bases and J by 4 bases, and 11 bases separated the two germline ends. CDR3 nucleotides: TGCAGCGGCGGAGGACAGTACAATGAGCAGTTCTTC. As protein: CSGGGQYNEQFF.

V gene TRBV5-6 combines with J gene TRBJ1-2; D not certain. Germline V CDR1 and CDR2: SGHDT, YYEEEE. There are 11 residues in the CDR3. The V end lost 6 bases, the J end lost 8 bases, and 11 bases lay between the germline ends. As DNA, the CDR3 is TGTGCCAGCAACAGAGGGAGGGGCTACACCTTC. Its translation: CASNRGRGYTF. The whole variable domain, remainder taken from reference TRBV5-6 and TRBJ1-2, is DAGVTQSPTHLIKTRGQQVTLRCSPKSGHDTVSWYQQALGQGPQFIFQYYEEEERQRGNFPDRFSGHQFPNYSSELNVNALLLGDSALYLCASNRGRGYTFGSGTRLTVV.

The chain carries TRBV6-1 and TRBJ1-1; no reliable D call. This CDR3 comprises 15 residues. The V and J ends lost 2 bases and 1 base respectively, with 11 bases between them. The V gene's germline CDR1 is MNHNS and CDR2 SASEGT. In DNA form, the CDR3 reads TGTGCCAGCAGTGAAATGAGCATGAGGAACACTGAAGCTTTCTTT. Translating it yields CASSEMSMRNTEAFF.

V gene TRBV7-6 combines with J gene TRBJ2-4; tentatively, D is TRBD2 (6 bases). There are 17 residues in the CDR3. Germline V CDR1 and CDR2: SGHVS, FNYEAQ. V lost 5 bases and J lost 0, with 17 bases in between. CDR3: CASSPPGGVLAKNIQYF. DNA of the CDR3: TGTGCCAGCAGCCCCCCTGGCGGGGTGCTAGCCAAAAACATTCAGTACTTC.

The chain couples TRBV7-9 to TRBJ1-2; 7 bases are shared with TRBD1. In germline, CDR1 is SEHNR, CDR2 FQNEAQ (reference sequence). CDR3 length: 16 residues. V lost 5 bases to trimming and J lost 4 bases; unmatched junction nucleotides: 13. The CDR3 region is CASSNGDSELSYGYTF. CDR3 DNA sequence: TGTGCCAGCAGCAACGGGGACAGCGAACTTAGCTATGGCTACACCTTC.

V is TRBV29-1 and J is TRBJ1-2; a possible D gene is TRBD1 (6 bases). The germline gives CDR1 SQVTM, CDR2 ANQGSEA. The CDR3 is 15 amino acids. Between the trimmed V and J ends, which lost 4 bases and 0 bases, there was a span of 15 bases. The CDR3 nucleotides read TGCAGCGTTGCCAACCCCACAGGGCCTAACTATGGCTACACCTTC. Protein sequence: CSVANPTGPNYGYTF.

The gene calls are TRBV9 and TRBJ1-2; 9 bases fit TRBD1. Trimming cost V 2 bases and J 2 bases; bases outside gene matches: 4. Germline values: CDR1 SGDLS, CDR2 YYNGEE. The CDR3 runs 15 residues. The CDR3, as DNA: TGTGCCAGCAGCGTCGGGACAGGGATGAACTATGGCTACACCTTC. Translating it yields CASSVGTGMNYGYTF.

CDR3 bases: TGCGCCAGCAGCCTGGGACAGCATAATGAGCAGTTCTTC. Translating gives CASSLGQHNEQFF. The J gene is TRBJ2-1, the V gene TRBV4-1, with 7 bases matching TRBD1. The CDR3 is 13 amino acids. CDR1 MGHRA and CDR2 YSYEKL come from the germline V gene. V dropped 4 bases and J dropped 7; count of bases not matched to a gene: 4.

This clone has more than one count but fewer than ten. This chain links TRBV20-1 with TRBJ1-1; possibly TRBD1 for D (5 bases). Trimming left V 3 bases short and J 12 bases short, with 14 bases between. The germline CDR1 and CDR2 sequences are DFQATT and SNEGSKA (reference sequence). This CDR3 comprises 11 residues. The CDR3 loop reads CSASRGGESFF. CDR3 sequence (DNA): TGCAGTGCTAGCCGGGGGGGGGAATCTTTCTTT.

The CDR3 coding sequence is TGTGCCAGCTCTCTGGGACTAGCGGGGGCCCGAACCTACGAGCAGTACTTC. It translates to CASSLGLAGARTYEQYF. This chain links TRBV18 with TRBJ2-7, with 14 bases fitting TRBD2. Germline V gene lookup returns CDR1 KGHSH and CDR2 LQKENI. This CDR3 spans 17 amino acids. Trimming took 6 bases from V and 2 from J; bases not matched to a gene: 9.

This clone was picked up a small number of times. The rearrangement links TRBV15 to TRBJ2-3; no reliable D call. V was trimmed by 1 base and J by 4 bases, leaving 6 bases between them. Germline CDR1 reads LNHNV; CDR2 reads YYDKDF (reference sequence). This CDR3 has 13 residues. Written as DNA, the CDR3 is TGTGCCACCAGCAGAGCTGTCGCAGATACGCAGTATTTT. It yields the protein CATSRAVADTQYF.

The V and J genes are TRBV7-9 and TRBJ2-2, with TRBD2 matching over 7 bases. The CDR3 totals 16 residues. Germline values: CDR1 SEHNR, CDR2 FQNEAQ (reference sequence). Germline trimming cut 5 bases from V and 2 bases from J; bases unmatched to any gene: 8. The CDR3 DNA reads TGTGCCAGCAGCAGTCCGGGACTACTAAACACCGGGGAGCTGTTTTTT. As protein: CASSSPGLLNTGELFF. The variable domain in full, with the rest retrieved from reference TRBV7-9 and TRBJ2-2, is DTGVSQNPRHKITKRGQNVTFRCDPISEHNRLYWYRQTLGQGPEFLTYFQNEAQLEKSRLLSDRFSAERPKGSFSTLEIQRTEQGDSAMYLCASSSPGLLNTGELFFGEGSRLTVL.

The V and J genes are TRBV27 and TRBJ2-5; 9 bases are a match to TRBD1. CDR3 length equals 15 residues. Trimming took 5 bases from V and 0 from J; bases not matched to a gene: 4. The germline V gene has CDR1 MNHEY and CDR2 SMNVEV (reference sequence). The CDR3 DNA is TGTGCCAGCAGTCCACAGGGGGCTAACCAAGAGACCCAGTACTTC. It encodes CASSPQGANQETQYF.

The J gene is TRBJ1-3, the V gene TRBV5-4; a possible D gene is TRBD1 (6 bases). Germline V lookup: CDR1 SGHNT, CDR2 YYREEE (reference sequence). V was clipped by 4 bases and J by 3 bases, with 11 bases between them. The CDR3 spans 14 residues. CDR3 DNA: TGTGCCAGCAGCAAGCAGGGGAGTGGAAACACCATATATTTT. It is translated as CASSKQGSGNTIYF.

The chain recombines TRBV29-1 with TRBJ2-7; 9 nucleotides agree with TRBD1. The V segment lost 6 bases and the J segment 0 bases; nucleotides outside the gene matches: 12. The CDR3 is 16 residues long. Germline V gene lookup returns CDR1 SQVTM and CDR2 ANQGSEA. CDR3 coding DNA: TGCAGCGTAGTGGACCGGGACAGGGACTACTCCTACGAGCAGTACTTC. Amino acid sequence: CSVVDRDRDYSYEQYF.

This clone was seen only once. The genes are TRBV18 and TRBJ2-3; 7 bases match TRBD1. Germline loops: CDR1 KGHSH, CDR2 LQKENI. This CDR3 region has 12 residues. The V gene end was trimmed by 11 bases and the J gene end by 6 bases; junction bases not matched to a gene: 8. The CDR3, as DNA: TGTGCCCTTAAGGGGGCTTCGGATACGCAGTATTTT. Translating gives CALKGASDTQYF. The full variable domain, in which reference TRBV18 and TRBJ2-3 provide the parts outside the CDR3, is NAGVMQNPRHLVRRRGQEARLRCSPMKGHSHVYWYRQLPEEGLKFMVYLQKENIIDESGMPKERFSAEFPKEGPSILRIQQVVRGDSAAYFCALKGASDTQYFGPGTRLTVL.

The V and J genes are TRBV4-1 and TRBJ1-2; D is unresolved. V was cut by 1 base and J by 10 bases, with 13 bases left in between. Germline-derived CDR1 and CDR2 are MGHRA and YSYEKL. CDR3 length equals 13 residues. The CDR3 nucleotides read TGCGCCAGCAGCCAAGTCGGGTCAGACCTCTACACCTTC. It yields the protein CASSQVGSDLYTF.

V gene TRBV2 combines with J gene TRBJ1-1, with no clear D. CDR1 and CDR2 (germline): SNHLY, FYNNEI. V dropped 5 bases and J dropped 3 bases, with 13 bases sitting between them. This CDR3 spans 14 amino acids. Written as DNA, the CDR3 is TGTGCCAGCAGTTGGACCTCGGAGGACACTGAAGCTTTCTTT. It encodes CASSWTSEDTEAFF.

The V call is TRBV27, the J call TRBJ1-5, with D uncertain. Germline values: CDR1 MNHEY, CDR2 SMNVEV (reference sequence). Between the trimmed V and J ends, which lost 6 bases and 9 bases, there was a span of 12 bases. This CDR3 spans 12 amino acids. The DNA for the CDR3 is TGTGCCAGCAGCTTCTCGGGGTCGCCCCAGCATTTT. Encoded protein: CASSFSGSPQHF.

The gene calls are TRBV27 and TRBJ2-1; 8 nucleotides line up with TRBD2. V shed 0 bases and J 7 bases; nucleotides not matched to a gene: 14. The germline CDR1 and CDR2 sequences are MNHEY and SMNVEV (reference sequence). This CDR3 has 18 amino acids. CDR3: CASSLSTVRGLAINEQFF. The CDR3 DNA is TGTGCCAGCAGTTTATCGACGGTTAGAGGACTAGCCATTAATGAGCAGTTCTTC.

The rearrangement links TRBV21-1 to TRBJ1-2; the table's D call, TRBD1, has no DNA check behind it. TRBV21-1 is marked as a pseudogene. This CDR3 is built from 17 residues. The CDR3 coding sequence is TGTGCCAGCAGCAAATGGAGAGAGGAGGGACAGGGGTATGGCTACACCTTC. Residues: CASSKWREEGQGYGYTF.

V usage is TRBV19 and J usage is TRBJ1-2; the match to TRBD1 covers 9 bases. The CDR3 consists of 16 residues. CDR1 is LNHDA, CDR2 SQIVND, per germline (reference sequence). V lost 1 base to trimming and J lost 6 bases; unmatched junction nucleotides: 9. The CDR3 protein is CASSIAFGQGTDGYTF. CDR3 DNA: TGTGCCAGTAGTATAGCCTTCGGACAGGGGACCGATGGCTACACCTTC.

The rearrangement joins TRBV6-6 to TRBJ1-1, with D unresolved. V lost 2 bases and J 1 base, leaving 8 bases between the germline ends. Per the germline V gene, CDR1 is MNHNY and CDR2 is SVGAGI (reference sequence). This CDR3 comprises 14 residues. In DNA form, the CDR3 reads TGTGCCAGCAGTTACGACGGGAGGAACACTGAAGCTTTCTTT. This gives the protein CASSYDGRNTEAFF.